A single sample is the source of the 10 T cell receptor beta chains below, sequenced in a study of technical replicates of blood from several donors. Repertoires were generated with immunoSEQ multiplex PCR, while TCRdb's copy carries only in-frame clones and drops some. The sample lists about 66,000 clones; almost 95% were seen once. The specimen sequenced was T cells isolated from PBMCs. The receptor set was obtained from a human donor in good health.

The genes are TRBV6-1 and TRBJ1-4; 10 nucleotides align to TRBD1. With V trimmed by 5 bases and J by 5 bases, 2 bases remained unmatched. This CDR3 comprises 14 residues. The germline gives CDR1 MNHNS, CDR2 SASEGT. The CDR3 region is CASSPDRGNEKLFF. Here the CDR3 DNA reads TGTGCCAGCAGTCCGGACAGGGGGAATGAAAAACTGTTTTTT.

V and J are TRBV6-5 and TRBJ2-7, with 7 bases aligning to TRBD1. The CDR3 is made up of 13 amino acids. Germline V CDR1 and CDR2: MNHEY, SVGAGI. The junction had 6 bases not matched to a gene; V was cut back by 7 bases and J by 3 bases. DNA of the CDR3: TGTGCCAGCAAAAGGGACAGCCTCTACGAGCAGTACTTC. Translated, it gives CASKRDSLYEQYF.

About this clone itself: Germline is not matched at one junction end, which may reflect a read error. The CDR3 reads CASSLFSGEDNEQFF. DNA of the CDR3: TGTGCTAGCAGCTTATTCAGCGGAGAGGACAATGAGCAGTTCTTC. The V and J genes are TRBV7-7 and TRBJ2-1; the D gene is possibly TRBD2 (5 bases). The CDR3 spans 15 residues. Germline CDR1 is SSHAT and CDR2 is FNYEAQ (reference sequence).

The chain uses TRBV29-1 and TRBJ1-4; the D gene is possibly TRBD1 (5 bases). Germline V gene sequence: CDR1 SQVTM, CDR2 ANQGSEA. Trimming shortened V by 5 bases and J by 5 bases, and 12 bases separated the two germline ends. The CDR3 covers 13 residues. The CDR3 DNA follows: TGCAGCGTTTTGGACACATGGAATGAAAAACTGTTTTTT. This gives the protein CSVLDTWNEKLFF.

The chain's CDR3 is CASSLSLAGVGGNEQFF. As DNA, the CDR3 is TGTGCCAGCAGTTTATCACTAGCGGGAGTTGGGGGCAATGAGCAGTTCTTC. The rearrangement joins TRBV27 to TRBJ2-1; 11 positions match TRBD2. With 0 bases clipped from V and 6 bases from J, the junction kept 7 bases outside the gene matches. Germline V gives CDR1 MNHEY, CDR2 SMNVEV (reference sequence). The CDR3 totals 17 residues.

The gene calls are TRBV7-7 and TRBJ2-7, with 11 bases aligning to TRBD1. Trimming took 7 bases from V and 4 from J; bases not matched to a gene: 9. Germline CDR1 reads SSHAT; CDR2 reads FNYEAQ (reference sequence). The CDR3 is 15 amino acids. The CDR3 sequence is CASNPPGQGVYEQYF. The CDR3 DNA is TGTGCCAGCAACCCCCCGGGACAGGGGGTTTACGAGCAGTACTTC.

The chain is built from TRBV18 and TRBJ1-5; 9 bases fit TRBD1. After removal of 2 bases from V and 5 bases from J, the junction contained 4 bases not matched to a gene. Germline V lookup: CDR1 KGHSH, CDR2 LQKENI. The CDR3 runs to 15 residues. In DNA, the CDR3 is TGTGCCAGCTCACCAAGGGGACAGGGACATCAGCCCCAGCATTTT. Translation gives CASSPRGQGHQPQHF.

This clone was observed once. The rearrangement links TRBV9 to TRBJ1-3; D is unclear. Germline assignment: CDR1 SGDLS and CDR2 YYNGEE. V gave up 3 bases and J gave up 4 bases, with 11 bases separating them. The CDR3 loop spans 14 amino acids. CDR3 residues: CASSAPGRGNTIYF. In DNA form, the CDR3 reads TGTGCCAGCAGCGCACCCGGTCGAGGAAACACCATATATTTT. Together with reference TRBV9 and TRBJ1-3, the CDR3 gives the full variable domain: DSGVTQTPKHLITATGQRVTLRCSPRSGDLSVYWYQQSLDQGLQFLIQYYNGEERAKGNILERFSAQQFPDLHSELNLSSLELGDSALYFCASSAPGRGNTIYFGEGSWLTVV.

The chain has TRBV28 and TRBJ2-7, with D perhaps matching TRBD2 (5 bases). V was pared by 6 bases and J by 2 bases, with 17 bases between. This CDR3 spans 15 amino acids. CDR1 MDHEN and CDR2 SYDVKM come from the germline V gene. CDR3 sequence: CASSPAWRVTYEQYF. The CDR3 bases are TGTGCCAGCAGCCCCGCCTGGCGGGTGACCTACGAGCAGTACTTC.

The rearrangement links TRBV6-5 to TRBJ2-7; 13 bases fit TRBD2. Germline CDR1 reads MNHEY; CDR2 reads SVGAGI. With V trimmed by 5 bases and J by 7 bases, 8 bases remained unmatched. The CDR3 runs 15 residues. This CDR3 reads CASSTLAGGPWEQYF. The CDR3 DNA follows: TGTGCCAGCAGTACACTAGCGGGAGGGCCTTGGGAGCAGTACTTC.